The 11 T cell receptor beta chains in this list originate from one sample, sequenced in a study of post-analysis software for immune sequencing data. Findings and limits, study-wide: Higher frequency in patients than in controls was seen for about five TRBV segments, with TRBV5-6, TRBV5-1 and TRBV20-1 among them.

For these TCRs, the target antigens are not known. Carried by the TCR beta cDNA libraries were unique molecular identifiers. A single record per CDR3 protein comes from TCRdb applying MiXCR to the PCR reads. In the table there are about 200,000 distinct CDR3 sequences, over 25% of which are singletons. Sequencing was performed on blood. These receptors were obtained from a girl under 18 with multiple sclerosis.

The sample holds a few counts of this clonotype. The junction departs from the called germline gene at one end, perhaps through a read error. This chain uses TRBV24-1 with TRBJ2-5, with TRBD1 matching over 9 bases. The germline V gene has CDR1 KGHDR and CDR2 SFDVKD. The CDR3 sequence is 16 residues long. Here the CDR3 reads CAASEMTGGFSETQYF. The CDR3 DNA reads TGTGCCGCCAGCGAGATGACAGGGGGTTTCAGCGAGACCCAGTACTTC.

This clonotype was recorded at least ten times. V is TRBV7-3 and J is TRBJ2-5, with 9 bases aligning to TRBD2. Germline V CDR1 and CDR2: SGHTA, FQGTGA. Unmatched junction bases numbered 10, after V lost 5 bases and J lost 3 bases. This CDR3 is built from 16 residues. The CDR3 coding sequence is TGTGCCAGCAGCATGGAGCGGGGGGCCTTCGAAGAGACCCAGTACTTC. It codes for CASSMERGAFEETQYF.

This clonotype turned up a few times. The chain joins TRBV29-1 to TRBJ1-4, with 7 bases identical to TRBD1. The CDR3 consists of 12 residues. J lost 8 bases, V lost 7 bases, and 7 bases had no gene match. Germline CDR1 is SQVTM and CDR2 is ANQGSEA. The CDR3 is CSARTGPEKLFF. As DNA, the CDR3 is TGCAGCGCACGGACAGGCCCCGAAAAACTGTTTTTT. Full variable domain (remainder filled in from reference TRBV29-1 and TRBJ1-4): SAVISQKPSRDICQRGTSLTIQCQVDSQVTMMFWYRQQPGQSLTLIATANQGSEATYESGFVIDKFPISRPNLTFSTLTVSNMSPEDSSIYLCSARTGPEKLFFGSGTQLSVL.

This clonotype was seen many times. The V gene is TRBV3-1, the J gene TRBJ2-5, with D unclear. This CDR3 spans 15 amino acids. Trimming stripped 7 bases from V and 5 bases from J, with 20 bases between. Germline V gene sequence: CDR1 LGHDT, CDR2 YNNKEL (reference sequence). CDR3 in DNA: TGTGCCAGCACTCCCATGGGTGCGGTGGAGGAGACCCAGTACTTC. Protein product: CASTPMGAVEETQYF.

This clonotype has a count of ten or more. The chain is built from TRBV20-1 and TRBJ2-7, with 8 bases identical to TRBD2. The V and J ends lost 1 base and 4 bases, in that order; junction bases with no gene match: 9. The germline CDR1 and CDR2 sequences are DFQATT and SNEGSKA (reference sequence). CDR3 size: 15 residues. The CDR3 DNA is TGCAGTGCTAGAGTTCCCCGAGCGGGGGAATACGAGCAGTACTTC. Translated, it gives CSARVPRAGEYEQYF.

CDR3 DNA sequence: TGCGCCAGCAGCGCGGGGGACAGAATCACAGATACGCAGTATTTT. This sequence encodes CASSAGDRITDTQYF. The chain uses TRBV5-1 and TRBJ2-3; D is possibly TRBD1 or TRBD2 (7 bases each). The CDR3 is 15 residues long. Trimming pared 4 bases from V and 2 bases from J, leaving 14 bases between. Germline V gene lookup returns CDR1 SGHRS and CDR2 YFSETQ.

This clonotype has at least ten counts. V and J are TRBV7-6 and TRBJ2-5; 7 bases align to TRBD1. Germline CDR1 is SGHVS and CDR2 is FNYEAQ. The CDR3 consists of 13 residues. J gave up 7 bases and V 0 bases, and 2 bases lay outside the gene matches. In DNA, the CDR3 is TGTGCCAGCAGCTTAGCTGACAGGGCGACCCAGTACTTC. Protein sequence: CASSLADRATQYF. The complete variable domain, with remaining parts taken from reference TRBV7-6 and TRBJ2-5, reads GAGVSQSPRYKVTKRGQDVALRCDPISGHVSLYWYRQALGQGPEFLTYFNYEAQQDKSGLPNDRFSAERPEGSISTLTIQRTEQRDSAMYRCASSLADRATQYFGPGTRLLVL.

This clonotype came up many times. CDR3 coding DNA: TGCAGTGCTACCCGACCGCCGAGCGACGAGCAGTACTTC. Translated, it gives CSATRPPSDEQYF. This chain connects TRBV20-1 to TRBJ2-7; D gene unclear. The germline gives CDR1 DFQATT, CDR2 SNEGSKA (reference sequence). V shed 4 bases and J shed 5 bases, with 15 bases lying between them. This CDR3 comprises 13 residues.

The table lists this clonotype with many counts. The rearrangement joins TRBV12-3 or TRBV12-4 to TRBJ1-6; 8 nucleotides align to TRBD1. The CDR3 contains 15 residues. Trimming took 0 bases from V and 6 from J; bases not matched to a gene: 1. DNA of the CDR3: TGTGCCAGCAGTTTAGCCGGACAGGGTAATTCACCCCTCCACTTT. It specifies CASSLAGQGNSPLHF.

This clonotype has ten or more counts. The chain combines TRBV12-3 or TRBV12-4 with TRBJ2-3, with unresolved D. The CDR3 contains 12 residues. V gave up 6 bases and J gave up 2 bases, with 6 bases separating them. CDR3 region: CASRRATDTQYF. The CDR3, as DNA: TGTGCCAGCAGAAGGGCCACAGATACGCAGTATTTT.

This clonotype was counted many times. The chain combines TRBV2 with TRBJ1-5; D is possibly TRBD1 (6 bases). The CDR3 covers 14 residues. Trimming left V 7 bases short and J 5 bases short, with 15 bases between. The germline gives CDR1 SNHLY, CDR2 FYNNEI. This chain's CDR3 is CASNRGAGDQPQHF. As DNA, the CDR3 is TGTGCCAGCAATCGGGGGGCGGGCGATCAGCCCCAGCATTTT.